The clone carrying this T cell receptor beta chain was recorded at least ten times. What it binds is not known. Ophthalmopathy patients had Clinical Activity Score at least 3, NOSPECS grade at least 4, duration under 3 months. Reasons for excluding patients were uncontrolled infection, other autoimmune disease, pregnancy or lactation. Diagnoses were made from clinical symptoms, serum measures (thyroxine and TRAb), thyroid ultrasound and orbital computed tomography. RNA transcripts served as the template for amplifying TCR beta CDR3 regions. Primed by the HTBI set, a first-round RT-PCR was run on the TCR CDR3. TCRdb redid the calling of the multiplex PCR reads with MiXCR, one entry per CDR3 protein. The table shows 300,000 to 400,000 distinct CDR3 sequences, with roughly 15% occurring only once. The data stem from a study of T cells in Graves' hyperthyroidism and ophthalmopathy. Notes on the study in general: Most clonotypes expanded in thyroid above 0.001 were likewise present in blood.

Germline V gene lookup returns CDR1 SGHTA and CDR2 FQGTGA. V dropped 6 bases and J dropped 5 bases, with 13 bases sitting between them. This CDR3 region has 13 residues. The chain joins TRBV7-3 to TRBJ2-5; no clear D gene. Specimen: blood. This clonotype was sampled from a woman aged 30 to 39 with Graves' ophthalmopathy. This CDR3 reads CASSKDLSETQYF. The DNA of the CDR3 is TGTGCCAGCAGTAAGGACCTTTCGGAGACCCAGTACTTC. Full variable domain (missing parts from reference TRBV7-3 and TRBJ2-5): GAGVSQTPSNKVTEKGKYVELRCDPISGHTALYWYRQSLGQGPEFLIYFQGTGAADDSGLPNDRFFAVRPEGSVSTLKIQRTERGDSAVYLCASSKDLSETQYFGPGTRLLVL.